These 10 T cell receptor beta chains originate from one sample sequenced in a study of blood T cell repertoires in COVID-19. Using immunoSEQ multiplex PCR, the repertoire was profiled, and TCRdb retains in-frame clones only, with some absent. The sample lists roughly 280,000 clones, approximately 81% occurring once. Sequenced sample: peripheral blood. The origin of the receptors is a man between 60 and 70 years old with acute or convalescent COVID-19.

V and J are TRBV2 and TRBJ1-5, with D maybe TRBD1 (5 bases). The V and J ends lost 6 bases and 1 base respectively, with 10 bases between them. CDR1 is SNHLY and CDR2 is FYNNEI in the germline V gene. There are 14 residues in the CDR3. The CDR3 reads CASRKGLSNQPQHF. The CDR3 DNA follows: TGTGCCAGCAGAAAGGGACTGAGCAATCAGCCCCAGCATTTT.

V is TRBV20-1 and J is TRBJ2-1; D perhaps matches TRBD2 (6 bases). The CDR3 is made up of 13 amino acids. The V gene's germline CDR1 is DFQATT and CDR2 SNEGSKA (reference sequence). Trimming shortened V by 3 bases and J by 3 bases, and 9 bases separated the two germline ends. The CDR3 coding sequence is TGCAGTGCTAGTGCTAGCGTCTACAATGAGCAGTTCTTC. This sequence encodes CSASASVYNEQFF.

The chain combines TRBV7-3 with TRBJ1-1, with 9 positions matching TRBD1. Germline trimming cut 4 bases from V and 4 bases from J; bases unmatched to any gene: 10. CDR1 SGHTA and CDR2 FQGTGA come from the germline V gene. This CDR3 contains 16 residues. The CDR3 is CASSSTPTTGGTEAFF. DNA of the CDR3: TGTGCCAGCAGCTCCACCCCTACGACAGGGGGCACTGAAGCTTTCTTT.

J is TRBJ2-1 and V is TRBV7-8; 7 positions match TRBD2. Germline V gene data show CDR1 as SGHVS and CDR2 as FQNEAQ. The CDR3 has 13 residues. The junction had 1 base not matched to a gene; V was cut back by 1 base and J by 7 bases. CDR3 sequence: CASSLVLANEQFF. CDR3 bases: TGTGCCAGCAGCTTAGTACTAGCGAATGAGCAGTTCTTC.

This chain uses TRBV7-8 with TRBJ2-2; D uncertain. The CDR3 length is 13 residues. From germline, CDR1 is SGHVS and CDR2 FQNEAQ. V gave up 7 bases and J gave up 5 bases, with 11 bases separating them. CDR3 region: CASISRPTGELFF. CDR3 coding DNA: TGTGCCAGCATTTCCAGGCCAACCGGGGAGCTGTTTTTT.

About this clone: This specimen includes other DNA sequences encoding the same CDR3. The rearrangement joins TRBV2 to TRBJ2-1; TRBD2 matches 8 bases. V gave up 2 bases and J gave up 1 base; unmatched junction bases: 4. Germline V gene data show CDR1 as SNHLY and CDR2 as FYNNEI. The CDR3 runs to 16 residues. The CDR3 DNA sequence: TGTGCCAGCAGTGAAAGGGGGACTAGTTCCTACAATGAGCAGTTCTTC. Translated, it gives CASSERGTSSYNEQFF.

The gene calls are TRBV11-3 and TRBJ2-7; 7 positions agree with TRBD1. Germline-derived CDR1 and CDR2 are SGHNT and YENEEA. V was clipped by 1 base and J by 3 bases; unmatched bases: 6. There are 15 residues in the CDR3. This CDR3 reads CASSLAAQGDYEQYF. The CDR3 region has the DNA TGTGCCAGCAGCTTAGCGGCCCAGGGGGACTACGAGCAGTACTTC.

V and J are TRBV5-1 and TRBJ1-2; 7 bases map to TRBD1. Trimming took 3 bases from V and 4 from J; bases not matched to a gene: 9. The CDR3 covers 15 residues. Germline CDR1 and CDR2: SGHRS and YFSETQ. As DNA, the CDR3 is TGCGCCAGCAGCTCCTTGACAGGGCCGGGCTATGGCTACACCTTC. As protein: CASSSLTGPGYGYTF.

V and J are TRBV9 and TRBJ2-1, with 8 nucleotides matching TRBD1. After removal of 7 bases from V and 7 bases from J, the junction contained 10 bases not matched to a gene. This CDR3 region has 14 residues. The germline V gene encodes CDR1 SGDLS and CDR2 YYNGEE. CDR3 sequence (DNA): TGTGCCAGCGTGCGGACAGGGAGTGGGAATGAGCAGTTCTTC. Translated: CASVRTGSGNEQFF.

V usage is TRBV5-1 and J usage is TRBJ1-4, with a weak D call TRBD1 (6 bases). V lost 4 bases and J lost 5, with 12 bases in between. Germline V lookup: CDR1 SGHRS, CDR2 YFSETQ. The CDR3 is 14 residues long. CDR3: CASSPQGLNEKLFF. The DNA of the CDR3 is TGCGCCAGCAGCCCACAGGGATTAAATGAAAAACTGTTTTTT.